Following are 29 T cell receptor beta chains from one sample sequenced in a study of OX40 agonist ivuxolimab in advanced cancers. The repertoire was sequenced with immunoSEQ multiplex PCR; TCRdb's copy has only in-frame clones and lacks some. The table shows 51,000 or so clones, with approximately 91% occurring only once. This material consisted of CD4+ or CD8+ T cells sorted from blood, taken in a trial of the OX40 agonist ivuxolimab. The receptor set was obtained from an adult with an advanced solid tumor such as melanoma, head and neck, liver or kidney cancer.

The J gene is TRBJ2-7, the V gene TRBV12-5; D is undetermined. Trimming pared 1 base from V and 3 bases from J, leaving 4 bases between. The CDR3 is 12 residues long. The germline gives CDR1 LGHNT, CDR2 FRNRAP. CDR3 nucleotides: TGTGCTAGTGGTTTGGATGTCTACGAGCAGTACTTC. Translated, it gives CASGLDVYEQYF.

This chain links TRBV6-6 with TRBJ2-2; D ambiguous. V shed 0 bases and J shed 5 bases, with 7 bases lying between them. Germline V gene lookup returns CDR1 MNHNY and CDR2 SVGAGI (reference sequence). The CDR3 runs 14 residues. The CDR3 reads CASSYSMGTGELFF. The CDR3 DNA is TGTGCCAGCAGTTACTCGATGGGGACCGGGGAGCTGTTTTTT.

J is TRBJ2-1 and V is TRBV6-1; D possibly corresponds to TRBD2 (5 bases). The CDR3 length is 18 residues. Trimming took 1 base from V and 4 from J, leaving 20 bases between them. CDR1 MNHNS and CDR2 SASEGT come from the germline V gene. The DNA for the CDR3 is TGTGCCAGCAGTGAAGGGGGATACGGCGGGCACATATACAATGAGCAGTTCTTC. Amino acid sequence: CASSEGGYGGHIYNEQFF.

The rearrangement joins TRBV27 to TRBJ2-6, with D perhaps TRBD1 (6 bases). The CDR3 is 16 amino acids. Germline V CDR1 and CDR2: MNHEY, SMNVEV (reference sequence). V lost 5 bases to trimming and J lost 4 bases, with 15 bases between them. The CDR3 coding sequence is TGTGCCAGCAGTGGCTTAGGGGGTTCCGGGGCCAACGTCCTGACTTTC. Translating gives CASSGLGGSGANVLTF.

This clone was counted a single time. This chain connects TRBV29-1 to TRBJ2-1; TRBD1 matches at 7 bases. Per germline, CDR1 SQVTM and CDR2 ANQGSEA. The length of the CDR3 is 13 residues. After removal of 6 bases from V and 1 base from J, the junction contained 3 bases not matched to a gene. The CDR3 DNA reads as TGCAGCGTCCGGACAGGATCCTACAATGAGCAGTTCTTC. Protein product: CSVRTGSYNEQFF.

Worth noting for this clone: Germline is not matched at one junction end, which may reflect a read error. This chain connects TRBV29-1 to TRBJ1-5; unclear D gene. Germline V gene sequence: CDR1 SQVTM, CDR2 ANQGSEA. The CDR3 consists of 10 residues. As DNA, the CDR3 is TGCAGGGTTGTGGATCAGCCCCAGCATTTT. It encodes CRVVDQPQHF.

This chain joins TRBV27 and TRBJ2-5; unclear D gene. The CDR3 loop spans 12 amino acids. Trimming shortened V by 3 bases and J by 5 bases, and 7 bases separated the two germline ends. Germline CDR1 MNHEY, CDR2 SMNVEV (reference sequence). CDR3 sequence reads: CASSLTGETQYF. DNA for the CDR3: TGTGCCAGCAGTTTGACCGGGGAGACCCAGTACTTC.

V is TRBV6-1 and J is TRBJ1-1; D may be TRBD1 (6 bases). CDR3 length: 14 amino acids. Germline V gene data show CDR1 as MNHNS and CDR2 as SASEGT. V lost 4 bases and J lost 0, with 9 bases in between. CDR3 in amino acids: CASSGGQMNTEAFF. The CDR3 region has the DNA TGTGCCAGCAGTGGGGGGCAGATGAACACTGAAGCTTTCTTT.

The V and J genes are TRBV7-9 and TRBJ1-4; D is ambiguous. V lost 6 bases, J lost 8 bases, and 7 bases lay in between. Germline V CDR1 and CDR2: SEHNR, FQNEAQ (reference sequence). This CDR3 contains 11 residues. This chain's CDR3 is CASRINEKLFF. The CDR3 coding sequence is TGTGCCAGCAGGATAAACGAAAAACTGTTTTTT.

This clone qualifies as medium-sized. The chain carries TRBV11-2 and TRBJ1-1, with D perhaps matching TRBD1 (5 bases). V was shortened by 1 base and J by 6 bases, with 21 bases between the two germline ends. The germline CDR1 and CDR2 sequences are SGHAT and FQNNGV. The CDR3 consists of 17 residues. The DNA for the CDR3 is TGTGCCAGCAGCTTAGTATCCCGGGGCGGTTCCGTCCCTGAAGCTTTCTTT. The encoded protein is CASSLVSRGGSVPEAFF.

The chain has TRBV18 and TRBJ1-2, with a tentative D call TRBD1 (5 bases). The CDR3 length is 14 residues. Germline V gene data show CDR1 as KGHSH and CDR2 as LQKENI. V gave up 3 bases and J gave up 6 bases, with 14 bases separating them. The CDR3, as DNA: TGTGCCAGCTCACCGGGAACAGGTGGTAATGGCTACACCTTC. Amino acids: CASSPGTGGNGYTF.

The genes are TRBV19 and TRBJ2-5; maybe TRBD1 (7 bases). The ends were cut back, 2 bases at V and 4 bases at J, with 8 bases in the middle. CDR1 LNHDA and CDR2 SQIVND come from the germline V gene (reference sequence). The length of the CDR3 is 13 residues. In nucleotides, the CDR3 is TGTGCCAGTAGTATACAGGGGGGAGAGACCCAGTACTTC. Translation: CASSIQGGETQYF.

The rearrangement links TRBV11-2 to TRBJ2-2, with 7 bases aligning to TRBD1. V lost 5 bases and J lost 1; bases outside the gene matches: 7. CDR1 and CDR2 (germline): SGHAT, FQNNGV. This CDR3 is 16 amino acids long. CDR3 nucleotide sequence: TGTGCCAGCAGCCCTTGGACAGGATGGAACACCGGGGAGCTGTTTTTT. Its translation: CASSPWTGWNTGELFF.

V gene TRBV19 combines with J gene TRBJ2-1, with 13 nucleotides matching TRBD2. In germline, CDR1 is LNHDA, CDR2 SQIVND (reference sequence). This CDR3 contains 14 residues. J was trimmed by 5 bases and V by 8 bases; bases with no gene match: 3. This CDR3 reads CASRLAGGHNEQFF. Written as DNA, the CDR3 is TGTGCCAGTCGACTAGCGGGGGGCCACAATGAGCAGTTCTTC.

The chain has TRBV5-8 and TRBJ1-1; 8 bases map to TRBD1. J lost 4 bases, V lost 3 bases, and 5 bases had no gene match. CDR3 length: 14 amino acids. Germline V gene sequence: CDR1 SGHTS, CDR2 YDEGEE. The CDR3 DNA reads TGTGCCAGCAGCTCCAGGGGGCTGGGCACTGAAGCTTTCTTT. Translation: CASSSRGLGTEAFF.

The V call is TRBV6-4, the J call TRBJ2-1, with D unresolved. CDR1 MRHNA and CDR2 SNTAGT come from the germline V gene. The CDR3 sequence is 15 residues long. The V end was cut by 1 base, the J end by 0 bases, with 7 bases between. CDR3 coding DNA: TGTGCCAGCAGTGACTTCCCTACCTCCTACAATGAGCAGTTCTTC. Protein sequence: CASSDFPTSYNEQFF.

The gene calls are TRBV5-1 and TRBJ1-1; a possible D gene is TRBD1 (5 bases). Germline loops: CDR1 SGHRS, CDR2 YFSETQ. This CDR3 comprises 12 residues. V dropped 5 bases and J dropped 3 bases, with 8 bases sitting between them. As DNA, the CDR3 is TGCGCCAGCAGGGCAGGGTACACTGAAGCTTTCTTT. This encodes CASRAGYTEAFF.

The chain couples TRBV5-8 to TRBJ2-7; D not certain. Germline V gene data show CDR1 as SGHTS and CDR2 as YDEGEE. The CDR3 extends over 17 amino acids. The V gene lost 2 bases and the J gene lost 3 bases, with 21 bases spanning the gap. CDR3 DNA sequence: TGTGCCAGCAGCTTTTTGGACCCCCGGGTGGGCTTCTACGAGCAGTACTTC. This sequence encodes CASSFLDPRVGFYEQYF.

The chain carries TRBV6-1 and TRBJ1-2; perhaps TRBD1 as D (5 bases). The V and J ends lost 8 bases and 8 bases respectively, with 21 bases between them. The CDR3 runs 14 residues. CDR1 and CDR2 from the germline V gene are MNHNS and SASEGT. The CDR3 sequence: CASFNQGTAWGYTF. The DNA of the CDR3 is TGTGCCAGCTTCAATCAGGGCACCGCCTGGGGCTACACCTTC.

This chain connects TRBV19 to TRBJ2-5; weak D call: TRBD2 (6 bases). The J call may not be correct, given that the DNA end is closer to TRBJ2-7. Germline loops: CDR1 LNHDA, CDR2 SQIVND (reference sequence). The CDR3 has 12 amino acids. The CDR3: CASSMMGGEQYF. The CDR3 nucleotides read TGTGCCAGTAGTATGATGGGGGGCGAGCAGTACTTC.

The DNA for the CDR3 is TGTGCCAGTAGTATCAGGGGCACTGAAGCTTTCTTT. It specifies CASSIRGTEAFF. V usage is TRBV19 and J usage is TRBJ1-1; D possibly corresponds to TRBD1 (6 bases). V lost 3 bases and J lost 4, with 6 bases in between. The CDR3 is made up of 12 amino acids. Germline loops: CDR1 LNHDA, CDR2 SQIVND (reference sequence).

The genes are TRBV5-6 and TRBJ2-4; D is ambiguous. The V end was cut by 4 bases, the J end by 0 bases, with 17 bases between. This CDR3 spans 17 amino acids. Germline V gene lookup returns CDR1 SGHDT and CDR2 YYEEEE. In nucleotides, the CDR3 is TGTGCCAGCAGCCCTCCATTCAAGCTACTAGCCAAAAACATTCAGTACTTC. Translated, it gives CASSPPFKLLAKNIQYF.

This rearrangement joins TRBV4-1 to TRBJ2-5, with TRBD1 matching over 8 bases. The length of the CDR3 is 16 residues. Germline V gene data show CDR1 as MGHRA and CDR2 as YSYEKL. J gave up 5 bases and V 1 base, and 9 bases lay outside the gene matches. CDR3 protein: CASSQVNGRGRETQYF. The CDR3 DNA follows: TGCGCCAGCAGCCAAGTAAATGGCAGGGGGCGTGAGACCCAGTACTTC.

The sample holds one count of this clone. J is TRBJ1-2 and V is TRBV2; possible D gene TRBD1, 6 bases. Germline values: CDR1 SNHLY, CDR2 FYNNEI. V was cut by 8 bases and J by 5 bases, with 15 bases left in between. The CDR3 runs to 13 residues. Written as DNA, the CDR3 is TGTGCCAGCCTCTGGACAGAGCTATATGGCTACACCTTC. Its translation: CASLWTELYGYTF.

Concerning this clone: The identical CDR3 is also encoded by other nucleotide sequences in the sample. This chain connects TRBV29-1 to TRBJ2-2; D gene unclear. Germline CDR1 is SQVTM and CDR2 is ANQGSEA. Trimming left V 3 bases short and J 0 bases short, with 8 bases between. This CDR3 has 14 residues. The CDR3 is CSVEEKANTGELFF. DNA of the CDR3: TGCAGCGTTGAGGAGAAGGCGAACACCGGGGAGCTGTTTTTT.

The V call is TRBV11-2, the J call TRBJ1-6, with a weak D call TRBD1 (5 bases). In germline, CDR1 is SGHAT, CDR2 FQNNGV. The CDR3 sequence is 15 residues long. V lost 4 bases and J 6 bases, leaving 13 bases between the germline ends. This CDR3 is CASSSAGASNSPLHF. CDR3 sequence (DNA): TGTGCCAGCAGCTCCGCCGGGGCAAGTAATTCACCCCTCCACTTT.

In its sample, this clone is medium-sized. V gene TRBV4-3 combines with J gene TRBJ2-6, with TRBD1 identical over 7 bases. CDR1 is LGHNA and CDR2 is YSLEER in the germline V gene. Unmatched junction bases numbered 2, after V lost 2 bases and J lost 1 base. The CDR3 has 16 residues. CDR3 bases: TGCGCCAGCAGCCAAAAGACAGGGTCTGGGGCCAACGTCCTGACTTTC. It codes for CASSQKTGSGANVLTF.

The DNA of the CDR3 is TGTGCCAGCAGCTTGGATTGCCGGAACACTGAAGCTTTCTTT. Its protein product is CASSLDCRNTEAFF. This sequence joins TRBV21-1 and TRBJ1-1. TRBV21-1 is a listed pseudogene. The CDR3 is made up of 14 amino acids.

The rearrangement links TRBV15 to TRBJ1-1; D uncertain. This CDR3 has 15 residues. Trimming stripped 0 bases from V and 2 bases from J, with 10 bases between. Germline lookup yields CDR1 LNHNV and CDR2 YYDKDF (reference sequence). The CDR3 protein is CATSRDQADNTEAFF. The CDR3 DNA sequence: TGTGCCACCAGCAGAGATCAGGCGGATAACACTGAAGCTTTCTTT.